This entry lists 25 T cell receptor beta chains sequenced from one sample in a study of metastatic and nonmetastatic thyroid tumors. Every patient was untreated before thyroid surgery. TCRdb used MiXCR to call clones anew from the PCR reads. Of around 89,000 clones in the sample, about 15% were seen once. The specimen sequenced was blood. The receptors derive from a female donor with papillary thyroid cancer or a benign thyroid nodule (not recorded which). Some clones in this sample may be carry-over from other donors' samples.

As concerns this clone: A read error may explain this, as a much larger clone is one base away. This chain links TRBV19 with TRBJ2-7; 9 bases align to TRBD2. The germline V gene encodes CDR1 LNHDA and CDR2 SQIVND (reference sequence). This CDR3 is 16 amino acids long. V lost 3 bases to trimming and J lost 2 bases; unmatched junction nucleotides: 8. The CDR3 loop reads CASSITRTSVPYEQYF. Here the CDR3 DNA reads TGTGCCAGTAGTATCACCCGGACTAGCGTACCCTACGAGCAGTACTTC.

In this sample, this clone turned up many times. The chain links TRBV20-1 to TRBJ2-7, with TRBD1 matching 7 bases. Germline CDR1 and CDR2: DFQATT and SNEGSKA (reference sequence). Trimming cost V 0 bases and J 0 bases; bases outside gene matches: 5. The length of the CDR3 is 15 residues. The CDR3 protein is CSARDPTGYSYEQYF. In DNA, the CDR3 is TGCAGTGCTAGAGATCCGACAGGGTACTCCTACGAGCAGTACTTC.

The table lists this clone with many counts. J is TRBJ2-5 and V is TRBV20-1; D is uncertain. This CDR3 region has 14 residues. V lost 5 bases and J lost 2, with 15 bases in between. From germline, CDR1 is DFQATT and CDR2 SNEGSKA (reference sequence). CDR3 in DNA: TGCAGTGCTTCCCCGGAAGGGATTCAAGAGACCCAGTACTTC. It codes for CSASPEGIQETQYF.

About this clone: This sequence may be a read error, since a much larger clone differs from it by one base. This chain links TRBV5-6 with TRBJ1-2, with TRBD1 matching 8 bases. J lost 12 bases, V lost 4 bases, and 11 bases had no gene match. In germline, CDR1 is SGHDT, CDR2 YYEEEE. The CDR3 runs 13 residues. The CDR3 nucleotides are TGTGCCAGCAGCGCCAGGGGGCTAGAAGGCCACACCTTC. Its protein is CASSARGLEGHTF.

With regard to this clone: This may be a read error, as it is one base from a much larger clone. V and J are TRBV5-5 and TRBJ1-5; maybe TRBD1 (6 bases). Germline CDR1 SGHKS, CDR2 YYEKEE (reference sequence). Trimming took off 1 base at V and 5 bases at J, with 10 bases between the two ends. This CDR3 is built from 14 residues. The CDR3: CASSLLAGDQPQHF. CDR3 sequence (DNA): TGTGCCAGCAGCTTGCTCGCAGGGGATCAGCCCCAGCATTTT.

V is TRBV28 and J is TRBJ2-5; weak D call: TRBD1 (6 bases). CDR3 size: 13 residues. V lost 10 bases, J lost 1 base, and 13 bases lay in between. The V gene's germline CDR1 is MDHEN and CDR2 SYDVKM. The CDR3 protein is CATRRGPQETQYF. CDR3 nucleotide sequence: TGTGCCACCCGCAGGGGTCCCCAAGAGACCCAGTACTTC.

The chain has TRBV15 and TRBJ1-2; D may be TRBD1 (6 bases). The CDR3 is 13 amino acids. The germline V and J ends were trimmed by 11 bases and 5 bases, with 18 bases remaining between them. CDR1 LNHNV and CDR2 YYDKDF come from the germline V gene (reference sequence). The CDR3 coding sequence is TGTGCCGCAGCAGCCGACAGGCTGTATGGCTACACCTTC. Translation gives CAAAADRLYGYTF.

The chain employs TRBV29-1 and TRBJ2-2; the D call may be TRBD1 or TRBD2 (5 bases each). In germline, CDR1 is SQVTM, CDR2 ANQGSEA. The CDR3 runs 14 residues. Trimming removed 5 bases at V and 3 bases at J, with 13 bases between. This chain's CDR3 is CSVQQGEYTGELFF. The CDR3, as DNA: TGCAGCGTTCAGCAAGGGGAGTACACCGGGGAGCTGTTTTTT.

The gene calls are TRBV20-1 and TRBJ2-7; D is perhaps TRBD1 (6 bases). The germline V gene encodes CDR1 DFQATT and CDR2 SNEGSKA (reference sequence). The CDR3 is 15 residues long. Trimming left V 6 bases short and J 3 bases short, with 21 bases between. The CDR3 DNA reads TGCAGTGCCGCAACAACTGAGGGGGTTGTCTACGAGCAGTACTTC. Its translation: CSAATTEGVVYEQYF.

This clone has a count of ten or more. This CDR3 reads CASSVTGSNQPQHF. The CDR3 DNA sequence: TGTGCCAGCAGCGTAACGGGGAGTAATCAGCCCCAGCATTTT. This chain links TRBV9 with TRBJ1-5; D gene ambiguous. This CDR3 has 14 residues. Germline CDR1 is SGDLS and CDR2 is YYNGEE. Trimming removed 1 base from V and 4 bases from J, with 9 bases in between.

With regard to this clone: This may stem from a read error, because a much larger clone lies one nucleotide away. Other DNA sequences in this sample translate to the same CDR3. J is TRBJ1-4 and V is TRBV19; the match to TRBD1 covers 8 bases. There are 16 residues in the CDR3. Looked up from germline, CDR1 is LNHDA and CDR2 is SQIVND (reference sequence). The DNA of the CDR3 is TGTGCCAGTAGTCAAGGACAGGGCGGAACTAATGAAAAGCTGTTTTTT. This sequence encodes CASSQGQGGTNEKLFF.

With respect to this clone: Possible read error: a much larger clone is one base away. This chain connects TRBV5-4 to TRBJ2-1, with D possibly TRBD1 on 6 matching bases. V dropped 4 bases and J dropped 9 bases, with 17 bases sitting between them. Germline V gene data show CDR1 as SGHNT and CDR2 as YYREEE (reference sequence). The CDR3 covers 14 residues. CDR3 loop: CASSAGTFRGEQFF. In DNA, the CDR3 is TGTGCCAGCAGCGCAGGGACATTTCGGGGTGAGCAGTTCTTC.

This clone was observed at least ten times. The CDR3 DNA sequence: TGCAACGCACGGACAGGGGTAGGGTACGAGCAGTACTTC. Protein product: CNARTGVGYEQYF. The chain joins TRBV29-1 to TRBJ2-7; 9 nucleotides match TRBD1. This CDR3 contains 13 residues. Per the germline V gene, CDR1 is SQVTM and CDR2 is ANQGSEA.

This clone was picked up many times. The same CDR3 arises from other DNA sequences in this sample as well. The chain recombines TRBV2 with TRBJ2-3, with 13 bases aligning to TRBD2. V was clipped by 10 bases and J by 7 bases; unmatched bases: 8. The CDR3 runs to 14 residues. Germline values: CDR1 SNHLY, CDR2 FYNNEI. The CDR3 coding sequence is TGTGCCACCACTAGCGGGGGGGCCTTAAATACGCAGTATTTT. It specifies CATTSGGALNTQYF.

This clone was picked up a small number of times. The chain employs TRBV6-1 and TRBJ1-3; D remains unclear. V lost 3 bases and J 10 bases, leaving 13 bases between the germline ends. The length of the CDR3 is 13 residues. Germline V gives CDR1 MNHNS, CDR2 SASEGT. CDR3 DNA sequence: TGTGCCAGCAGTGAGGGTCCTTACGGTACCATATATTTT. It encodes CASSEGPYGTIYF.

This clone was counted only a few times. The chain joins TRBV6-2 or TRBV6-3 to TRBJ1-5, with no clear D. This CDR3 contains 15 residues. Per germline, CDR1 MNHEY and CDR2 SVGEGT. Trimming removed 0 bases at V and 10 bases at J, with 16 bases between. The chain's CDR3 is CASSYSIVVGHPQHF. CDR3 DNA: TGTGCCAGCAGTTACTCGATTGTTGTGGGTCATCCCCAGCATTTT.

In its sample, this clone was seen many times. This chain joins TRBV19 and TRBJ1-5; no clear D gene. CDR1 LNHDA and CDR2 SQIVND come from the germline V gene (reference sequence). The CDR3 is 13 amino acids. V lost 8 bases and J 10 bases, leaving 18 bases between the germline ends. CDR3 sequence reads: CASRYIPGGPQHF. DNA for the CDR3: TGTGCCAGTCGATACATCCCGGGTGGACCCCAGCATTTT.

This clone was seen many times. This rearrangement joins TRBV6-5 to TRBJ1-2; 9 bases are a match to TRBD1. Trimming removed 2 bases from V and 12 bases from J; junction bases left unmatched: 19. The CDR3 totals 17 residues. CDR1 MNHEY and CDR2 SVGAGI come from the germline V gene. CDR3 nucleotides: TGTGCCAGCAGTTACGCAAATGAACCGGGACAGGGCGTTGCTCACACCTTC. Protein sequence: CASSYANEPGQGVAHTF.

This clone is classed as medium-sized. The chain couples TRBV7-9 to TRBJ1-2; TRBD1 matches 8 bases. The CDR3 has 15 amino acids. Trimming removed 2 bases from V and 3 bases from J; junction bases left unmatched: 5. The germline V gene encodes CDR1 SEHNR and CDR2 FQNEAQ (reference sequence). The CDR3 DNA sequence: TGTGCCAGCAGCTTAACAGGGGGGGCAGACTATGGCTACACCTTC. As protein: CASSLTGGADYGYTF.

The table lists this clone with many counts. The identical CDR3 is also encoded by other nucleotide sequences in the sample. This chain links TRBV3-1 with TRBJ2-2; D is ambiguous. The V end was cut by 1 base, the J end by 7 bases, with 16 bases between. The CDR3 is 16 residues long. The germline CDR1 and CDR2 sequences are LGHDT and YNNKEL (reference sequence). The CDR3 spells CASSQVLGLEFGELFF. The CDR3 DNA follows: TGTGCCAGCAGCCAAGTTCTGGGGTTAGAGTTCGGGGAGCTGTTTTTT.

This clone occurred once. A clone one base away is much larger, so this may be a read error. The chain employs TRBV20-1 and TRBJ1-1; TRBD1 might be the D (5 bases). Germline V lookup: CDR1 DFQATT, CDR2 SNEGSKA (reference sequence). The CDR3 runs to 12 residues. Here the CDR3 reads CSAGRQSTEDFF. DNA of the CDR3: TGCAGTGCTGGGCGACAGTCCACTGAAGATTTCTTT.

DNA for the CDR3: TGTGCCAGCAGCGTACAGGGGGCACATGGTGATACGCAGTATTTT. It yields the protein CASSVQGAHGDTQYF. The gene calls are TRBV9 and TRBJ2-3; 8 bases are shared with TRBD1. The germline V gene encodes CDR1 SGDLS and CDR2 YYNGEE. V gave up 1 base and J gave up 6 bases; unmatched junction bases: 7. The CDR3 contains 15 residues.

This clone has a count of ten or more. The chain combines TRBV27 with TRBJ2-1; D might be TRBD2 (6 bases). Trimming removed 9 bases from V and 12 bases from J, with 18 bases in between. The length of the CDR3 is 12 residues. CDR1 MNHEY and CDR2 SMNVEV come from the germline V gene (reference sequence). The chain's CDR3 is CASRTGGARQFF. CDR3 DNA: TGTGCCAGTAGAACGGGCGGGGCTAGGCAGTTCTTC.

This clone has a count of ten or more. Distinct nucleotide sequences in the sample also encode this CDR3. V usage is TRBV2 and J usage is TRBJ2-2; TRBD1 might be the D (5 bases). Germline CDR1 and CDR2: SNHLY and FYNNEI. Trimming took 7 bases from V and 4 from J, leaving 16 bases between them. CDR3 length equals 15 residues. This CDR3 reads CASKRGRASTGELFF. The CDR3 bases are TGTGCCAGCAAAAGGGGCAGGGCCAGCACCGGGGAGCTGTTTTTT.

This clone has at least ten counts. Within the sample, other DNA sequences also encode this same CDR3. CDR3 protein: CASSLAGQSTDTQYF. DNA for the CDR3: TGCGCCAGCAGCTTGGCGGGACAGAGCACAGATACGCAGTATTTT. This sequence joins TRBV5-1 and TRBJ2-3; 7 positions match TRBD1. The CDR3 runs to 15 residues. The germline V gene encodes CDR1 SGHRS and CDR2 YFSETQ. Trimming took 0 bases from V and 0 from J; bases not matched to a gene: 1.